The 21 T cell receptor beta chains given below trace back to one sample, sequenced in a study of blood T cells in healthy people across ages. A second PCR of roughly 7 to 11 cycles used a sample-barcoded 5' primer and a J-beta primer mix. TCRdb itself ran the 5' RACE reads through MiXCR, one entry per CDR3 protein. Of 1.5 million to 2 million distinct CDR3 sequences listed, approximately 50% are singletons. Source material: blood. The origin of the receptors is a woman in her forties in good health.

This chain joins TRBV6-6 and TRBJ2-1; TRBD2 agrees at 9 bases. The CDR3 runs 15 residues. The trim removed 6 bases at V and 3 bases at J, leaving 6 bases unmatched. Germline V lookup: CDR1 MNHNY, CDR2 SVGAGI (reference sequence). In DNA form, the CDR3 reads TGTGCCAGCAGCGCGGTAGCGGGGGTCTACAATGAGCAGTTCTTC. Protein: CASSAVAGVYNEQFF.

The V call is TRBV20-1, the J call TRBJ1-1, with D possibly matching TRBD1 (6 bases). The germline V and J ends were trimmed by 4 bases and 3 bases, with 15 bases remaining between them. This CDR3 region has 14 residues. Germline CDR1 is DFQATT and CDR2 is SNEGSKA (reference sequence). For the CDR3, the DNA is TGCAGTGCTACGGGGGCCGAGGGGGACACTGAAGCTTTCTTT. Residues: CSATGAEGDTEAFF.

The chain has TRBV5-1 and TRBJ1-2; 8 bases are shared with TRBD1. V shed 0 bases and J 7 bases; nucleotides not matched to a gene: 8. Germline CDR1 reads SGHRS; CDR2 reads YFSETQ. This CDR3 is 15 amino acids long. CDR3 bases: TGCGCCAGCAGCTTGGAGGAGCACAGGGGGGGTGGCTACACCTTC. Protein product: CASSLEEHRGGGYTF.

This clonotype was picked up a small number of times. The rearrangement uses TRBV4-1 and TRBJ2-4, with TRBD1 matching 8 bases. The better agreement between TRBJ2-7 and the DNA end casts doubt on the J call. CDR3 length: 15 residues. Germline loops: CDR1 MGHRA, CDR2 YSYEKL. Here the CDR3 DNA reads TGCGCCAGCAGCCAAGAAGGGACAGGAACCTACGAGCAGTACTTC. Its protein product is CASSQEGTGTYEQYF.

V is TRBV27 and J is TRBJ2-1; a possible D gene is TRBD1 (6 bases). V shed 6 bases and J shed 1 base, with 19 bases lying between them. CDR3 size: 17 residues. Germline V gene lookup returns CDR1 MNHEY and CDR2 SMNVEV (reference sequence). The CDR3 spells CASRGRQAVRSYNEQFF. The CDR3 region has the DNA TGTGCCAGCAGGGGCAGACAGGCCGTACGGTCCTACAATGAGCAGTTCTTC.

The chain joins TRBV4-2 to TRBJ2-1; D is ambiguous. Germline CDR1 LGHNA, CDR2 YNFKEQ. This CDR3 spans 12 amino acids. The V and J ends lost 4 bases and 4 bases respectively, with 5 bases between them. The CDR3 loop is CASSRNYNEQFF. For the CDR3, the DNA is TGTGCCAGCAGCCGGAATTACAATGAGCAGTTCTTC.

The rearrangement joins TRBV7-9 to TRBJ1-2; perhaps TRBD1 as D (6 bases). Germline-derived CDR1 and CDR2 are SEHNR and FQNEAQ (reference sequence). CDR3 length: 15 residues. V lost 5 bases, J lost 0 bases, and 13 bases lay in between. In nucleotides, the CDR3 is TGTGCCAGCAGCCCTACGGGGGCAACTAACTATGGCTACACCTTC. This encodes CASSPTGATNYGYTF. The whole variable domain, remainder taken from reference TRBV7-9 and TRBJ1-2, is DTGVSQNPRHKITKRGQNVTFRCDPISEHNRLYWYRQTLGQGPEFLTYFQNEAQLEKSRLLSDRFSAERPKGSFSTLEIQRTEQGDSAMYLCASSPTGATNYGYTFGSGTRLTVV.

This CDR3 reads CASSWRVLIGELFF. CDR3 coding DNA: TGTGCCAGCAGTTGGAGGGTTTTGATCGGGGAGCTGTTTTTT. The rearrangement uses TRBV6-5 and TRBJ2-2; maybe TRBD2 (6 bases). The germline V gene has CDR1 MNHEY and CDR2 SVGAGI. Trimming shortened V by 4 bases and J by 7 bases, and 13 bases separated the two germline ends. The CDR3 extends over 14 amino acids.

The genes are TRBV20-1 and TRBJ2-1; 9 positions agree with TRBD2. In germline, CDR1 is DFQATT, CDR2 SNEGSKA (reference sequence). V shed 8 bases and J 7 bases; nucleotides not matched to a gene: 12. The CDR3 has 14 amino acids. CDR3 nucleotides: TGCAGTACCGAGGGCGGGGGGGCCAGAAATGAGCAGTTCTTC. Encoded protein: CSTEGGGARNEQFF.

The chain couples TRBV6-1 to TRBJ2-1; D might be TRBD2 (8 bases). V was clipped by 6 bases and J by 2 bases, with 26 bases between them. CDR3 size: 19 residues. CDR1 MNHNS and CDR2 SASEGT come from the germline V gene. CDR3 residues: CASSQDLQGGGGPYNEQFF. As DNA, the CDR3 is TGTGCCAGCAGCCAAGACCTACAAGGGGGCGGGGGGCCCTACAATGAGCAGTTCTTC.

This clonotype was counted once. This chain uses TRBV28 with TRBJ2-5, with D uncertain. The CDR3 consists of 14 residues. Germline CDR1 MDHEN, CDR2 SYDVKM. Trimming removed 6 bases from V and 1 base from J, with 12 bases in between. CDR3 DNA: TGTGCCAGCAGCTCACCAGATCTCCAAGAGACCCAGTACTTC. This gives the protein CASSSPDLQETQYF.

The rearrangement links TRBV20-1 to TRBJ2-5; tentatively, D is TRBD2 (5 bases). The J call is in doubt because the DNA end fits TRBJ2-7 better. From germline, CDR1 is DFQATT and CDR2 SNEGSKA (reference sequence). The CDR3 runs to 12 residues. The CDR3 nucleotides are TGCAGTGCTAGACCTGCTGCGGGCGAGCAGTACTTC. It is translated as CSARPAAGEQYF.

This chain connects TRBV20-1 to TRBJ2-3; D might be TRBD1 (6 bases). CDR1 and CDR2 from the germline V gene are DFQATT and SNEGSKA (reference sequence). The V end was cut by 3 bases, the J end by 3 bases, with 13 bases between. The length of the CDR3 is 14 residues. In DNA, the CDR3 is TGCAGTGCTAGTACAGGCCAGGGGACAGATACGCAGTATTTT. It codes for CSASTGQGTDTQYF.

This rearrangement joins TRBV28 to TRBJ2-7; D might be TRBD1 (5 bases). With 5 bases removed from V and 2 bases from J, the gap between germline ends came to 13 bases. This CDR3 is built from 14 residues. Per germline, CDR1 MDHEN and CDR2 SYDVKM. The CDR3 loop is CASSPRQNTYEQYF. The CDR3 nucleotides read TGTGCCAGCAGTCCCCGACAGAATACCTACGAGCAGTACTTC.

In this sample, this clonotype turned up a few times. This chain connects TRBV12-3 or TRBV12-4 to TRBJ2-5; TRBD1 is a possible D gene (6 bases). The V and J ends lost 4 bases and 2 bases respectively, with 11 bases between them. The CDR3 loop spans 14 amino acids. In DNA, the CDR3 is TGTGCCAGCAGTTCAGGGGTCGGGCAAGAGACCCAGTACTTC. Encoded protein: CASSSGVGQETQYF.

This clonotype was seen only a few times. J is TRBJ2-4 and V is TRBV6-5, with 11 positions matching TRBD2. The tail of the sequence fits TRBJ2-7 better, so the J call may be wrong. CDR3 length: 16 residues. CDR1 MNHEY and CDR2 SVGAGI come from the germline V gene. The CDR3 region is CASSYAGTSGIYEQYF. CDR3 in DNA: TGTGCCAGCAGTTACGCAGGGACTAGCGGAATCTACGAGCAGTACTTC.

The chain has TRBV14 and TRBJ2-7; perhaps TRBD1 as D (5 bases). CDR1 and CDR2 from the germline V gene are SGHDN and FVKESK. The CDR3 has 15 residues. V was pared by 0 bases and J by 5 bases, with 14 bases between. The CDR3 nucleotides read TGTGCCAGCAGCCAAGATAGATCAGGGTTCGACGAGCAGTACTTC. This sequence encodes CASSQDRSGFDEQYF. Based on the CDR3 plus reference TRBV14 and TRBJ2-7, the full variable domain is EAGVTQFPSHSVIEKGQTVTLRCDPISGHDNLYWYRRVMGKEIKFLLHFVKESKQDESGMPNNRFLAERTGGTYSTLKVQPAELEDSGVYFCASSQDRSGFDEQYFGPGTRLTVT.

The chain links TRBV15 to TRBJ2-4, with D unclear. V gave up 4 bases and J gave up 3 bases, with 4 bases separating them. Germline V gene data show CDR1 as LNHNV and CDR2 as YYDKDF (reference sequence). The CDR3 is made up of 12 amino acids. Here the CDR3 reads CATSISKNIQYF. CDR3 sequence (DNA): TGTGCCACCAGCATAAGCAAAAACATTCAGTACTTC.

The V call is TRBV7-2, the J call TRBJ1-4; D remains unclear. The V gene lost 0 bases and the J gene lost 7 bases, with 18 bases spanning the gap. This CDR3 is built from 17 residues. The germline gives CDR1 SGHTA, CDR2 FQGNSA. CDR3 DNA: TGTGCCAGCAGCTTAGCGCCCCCCAGGCCCCATGGTGAAAAACTGTTTTTT. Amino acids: CASSLAPPRPHGEKLFF.

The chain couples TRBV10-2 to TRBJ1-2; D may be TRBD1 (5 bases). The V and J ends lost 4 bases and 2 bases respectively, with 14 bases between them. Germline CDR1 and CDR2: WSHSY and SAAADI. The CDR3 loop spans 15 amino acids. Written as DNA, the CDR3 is TGCGCCAGCAGTGGTGGCAGGGTAAAGAACTATGGCTACACCTTC. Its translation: CASSGGRVKNYGYTF.

CDR3 sequence: CSAPPGFDYGYTF. The CDR3 coding sequence is TGCAGTGCTCCCCCCGGGTTCGACTATGGCTACACCTTC. The chain employs TRBV20-1 and TRBJ1-2, with D unresolved. The CDR3 spans 13 residues. Trimming shortened V by 5 bases and J by 3 bases, and 13 bases separated the two germline ends. Germline V gene data show CDR1 as DFQATT and CDR2 as SNEGSKA (reference sequence).